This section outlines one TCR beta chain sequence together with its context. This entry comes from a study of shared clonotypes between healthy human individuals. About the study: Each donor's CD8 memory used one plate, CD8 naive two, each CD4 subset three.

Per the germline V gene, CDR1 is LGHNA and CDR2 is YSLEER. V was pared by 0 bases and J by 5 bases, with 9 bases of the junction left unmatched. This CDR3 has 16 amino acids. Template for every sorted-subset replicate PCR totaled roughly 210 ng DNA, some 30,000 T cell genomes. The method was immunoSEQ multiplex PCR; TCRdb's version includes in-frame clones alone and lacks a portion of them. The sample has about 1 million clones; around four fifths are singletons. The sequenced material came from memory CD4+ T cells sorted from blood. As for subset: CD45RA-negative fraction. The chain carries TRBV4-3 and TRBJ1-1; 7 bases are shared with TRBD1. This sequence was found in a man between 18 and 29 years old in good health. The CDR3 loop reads CASSQDSPDRLTEAFF. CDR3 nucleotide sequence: TGCGCCAGCAGCCAAGATTCCCCGGACAGGCTTACTGAAGCTTTCTTT.